The 2 T cell receptor beta chains below were found in one sample sequenced in a study of response to subunit inactivated influenza vaccine. TCRdb used MiXCR to reprocess the RT-PCR reads, holding one entry per CDR3 protein. The sample lists 450,000 to 600,000 distinct CDR3 sequences; 6% to 9% were seen once. The sequenced sample was PBMCs from blood, obtained roughly 24 months after vaccination. Every receptor here comes from a man aged 50 to 69 who received an inactivated influenza vaccine.

This clonotype has at least ten counts. The chain carries TRBV15 and TRBJ2-7; possibly TRBD1 for D (6 bases). Trimming cost V 5 bases and J 4 bases, with 24 bases left between them. Germline V gives CDR1 LNHNV, CDR2 YYDKDF (reference sequence). This CDR3 spans 17 amino acids. The chain's CDR3 is CATSAAPTRGIIYEQYF. CDR3 DNA: TGTGCCACCAGCGCAGCGCCAACCAGGGGTATTATATACGAGCAGTACTTC.

This clonotype was detected a few times. The genes are TRBV7-2 and TRBJ1-1; D unresolved. CDR3 length: 15 residues. V was pared by 1 base and J by 3 bases, with 12 bases between. Germline V gives CDR1 SGHTA, CDR2 FQGNSA. CDR3 region: CASSLVSQLDTEAFF. The CDR3 coding sequence is TGTGCCAGCAGCTTAGTTTCCCAGTTGGACACTGAAGCTTTCTTT. The whole variable domain, filled in from reference TRBV7-2 and TRBJ1-1, reads GAGVSQSPSNKVTEKGKDVELRCDPISGHTALYWYRQSLGQGLEFLIYFQGNSAPDKSGLPSDRFSAERTGGSVSTLTIQRTQQEDSAVYLCASSLVSQLDTEAFFGQGTRLTVV.